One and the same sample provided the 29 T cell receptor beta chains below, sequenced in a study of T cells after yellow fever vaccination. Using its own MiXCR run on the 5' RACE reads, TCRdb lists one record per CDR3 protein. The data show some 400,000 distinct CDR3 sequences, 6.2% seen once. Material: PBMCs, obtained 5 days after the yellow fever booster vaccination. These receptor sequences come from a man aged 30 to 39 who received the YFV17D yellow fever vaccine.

CDR3 amino acids: CASSPLGSGRAVTDTQYF. DNA of the CDR3: TGTGCCAGCAGCCCCTTGGGGAGCGGGAGGGCAGTCACAGATACGCAGTATTTT. The V call is TRBV11-2, the J call TRBJ2-3; 10 bases are shared with TRBD2. The CDR3 covers 18 residues. The germline gives CDR1 SGHAT, CDR2 FQNNGV. The V gene end was trimmed by 5 bases and the J gene end by 2 bases; junction bases not matched to a gene: 13.

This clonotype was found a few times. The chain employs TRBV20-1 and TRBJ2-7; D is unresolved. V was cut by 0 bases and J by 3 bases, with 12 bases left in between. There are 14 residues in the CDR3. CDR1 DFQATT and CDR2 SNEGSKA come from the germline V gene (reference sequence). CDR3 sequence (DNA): TGCAGTGCTAGAGAGCCCCTCGGGTACTACGAGCAGTACTTC. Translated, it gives CSAREPLGYYEQYF.

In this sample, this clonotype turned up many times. CDR3 amino acids: CSVGQGASKNIQYF. As DNA, the CDR3 is TGCAGCGTAGGACAGGGAGCTAGCAAAAACATTCAGTACTTC. The V and J genes are TRBV29-1 and TRBJ2-4; 8 bases are a match to TRBD1. The trim removed 6 bases at V and 3 bases at J, leaving 7 bases unmatched. CDR1 and CDR2 from the germline V gene are SQVTM and ANQGSEA. This CDR3 contains 14 residues.

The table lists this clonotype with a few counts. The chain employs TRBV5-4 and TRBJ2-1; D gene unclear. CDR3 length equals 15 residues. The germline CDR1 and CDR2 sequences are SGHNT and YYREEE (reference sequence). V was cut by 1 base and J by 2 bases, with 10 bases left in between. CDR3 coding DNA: TGTGCCAGCAGCTTGAGAAGATCCACCTACAATGAGCAGTTCTTC. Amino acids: CASSLRRSTYNEQFF.

The CDR3 DNA is TGTGCCAGTAAGGGACCGAGGTTGCGCACACTATCTGGGGCCAACGTCCTGACTTTC. Translation gives CASKGPRLRTLSGANVLTF. This rearrangement joins TRBV19 to TRBJ2-6; tentatively, D is TRBD1 or TRBD2 (5 bases each). The CDR3 totals 19 residues. Trimming took 7 bases from V and 1 from J, leaving 23 bases between them. CDR1 is LNHDA and CDR2 is SQIVND in the germline V gene (reference sequence). The entire variable domain, with the rest obtained from reference TRBV19 and TRBJ2-6, is as follows: DGGITQSPKYLFRKEGQNVTLSCEQNLNHDAMYWYRQDPGQGLRLIYYSQIVNDFQKGDIAEGYSVSREKKESFPLTVTSAQKNPTAFYLCASKGPRLRTLSGANVLTFGAGSRLTVL.

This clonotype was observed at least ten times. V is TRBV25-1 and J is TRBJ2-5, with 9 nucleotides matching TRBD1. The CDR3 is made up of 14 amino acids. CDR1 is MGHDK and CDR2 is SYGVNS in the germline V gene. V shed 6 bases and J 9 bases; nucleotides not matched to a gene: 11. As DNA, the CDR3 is TGTGCCAGCAGCCTACAGGGGGCAAGGGGAGCCCAGTACTTC. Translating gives CASSLQGARGAQYF.

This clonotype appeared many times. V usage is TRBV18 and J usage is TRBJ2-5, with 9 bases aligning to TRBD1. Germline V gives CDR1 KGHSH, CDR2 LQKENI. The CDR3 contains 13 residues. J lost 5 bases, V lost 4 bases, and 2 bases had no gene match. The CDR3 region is CASSRDRAETQYF. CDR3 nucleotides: TGTGCCAGCTCACGGGACAGGGCGGAGACCCAGTACTTC.

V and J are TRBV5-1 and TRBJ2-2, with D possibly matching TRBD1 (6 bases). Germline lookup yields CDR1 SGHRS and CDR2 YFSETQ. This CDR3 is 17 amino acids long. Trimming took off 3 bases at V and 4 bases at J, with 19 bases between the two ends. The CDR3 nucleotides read TGCGCCAGCAGCTACAGGGAACCCCTCCGGGGCACCGGGGAGCTGTTTTTT. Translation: CASSYREPLRGTGELFF.

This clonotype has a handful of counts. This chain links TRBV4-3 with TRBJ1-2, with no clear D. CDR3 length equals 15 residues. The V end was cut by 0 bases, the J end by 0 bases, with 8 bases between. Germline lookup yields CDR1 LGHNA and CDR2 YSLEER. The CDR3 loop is CASSQDAGPNYGYTF. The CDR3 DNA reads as TGCGCCAGCAGCCAAGATGCAGGACCTAACTATGGCTACACCTTC.

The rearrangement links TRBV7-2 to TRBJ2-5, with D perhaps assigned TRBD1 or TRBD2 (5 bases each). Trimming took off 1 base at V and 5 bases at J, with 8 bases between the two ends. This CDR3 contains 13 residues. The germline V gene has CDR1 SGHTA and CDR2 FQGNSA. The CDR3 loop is CASSLVGTETQYF. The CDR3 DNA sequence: TGTGCCAGCAGCTTAGTAGGGACGGAGACCCAGTACTTC.

CDR3: CASSRQVLAEAFF. The CDR3 region has the DNA TGTGCCAGCTCGAGACAGGTTCTGGCTGAAGCTTTCTTT. The chain carries TRBV12-3 or TRBV12-4 and TRBJ1-1; D is possibly TRBD1 (6 bases). The V gene lost 8 bases and the J gene lost 6 bases, with 16 bases spanning the gap. This CDR3 has 13 amino acids.

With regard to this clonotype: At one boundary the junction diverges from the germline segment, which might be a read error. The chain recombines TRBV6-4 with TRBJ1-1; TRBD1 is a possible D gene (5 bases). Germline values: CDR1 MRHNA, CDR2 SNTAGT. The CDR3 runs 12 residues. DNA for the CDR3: TGCCCCGGGACTCCCGCGGTCCCTGAAGCTTTCTTT. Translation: CPGTPAVPEAFF.

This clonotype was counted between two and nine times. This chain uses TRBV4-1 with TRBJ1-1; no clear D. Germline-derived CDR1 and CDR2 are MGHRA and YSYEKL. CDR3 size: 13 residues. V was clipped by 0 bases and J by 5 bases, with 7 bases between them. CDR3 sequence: CASSQDPYTEAFF. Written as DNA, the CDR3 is TGCGCCAGCAGCCAAGATCCCTATACTGAAGCTTTCTTT.

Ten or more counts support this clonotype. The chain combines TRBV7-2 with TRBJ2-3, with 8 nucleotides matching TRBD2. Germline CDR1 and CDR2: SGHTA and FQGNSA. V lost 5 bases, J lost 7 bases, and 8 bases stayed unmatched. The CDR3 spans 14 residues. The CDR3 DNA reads TGTGCCAGCAGCAACAGCGGGAGTATAAATACGCAGTATTTT. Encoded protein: CASSNSGSINTQYF.

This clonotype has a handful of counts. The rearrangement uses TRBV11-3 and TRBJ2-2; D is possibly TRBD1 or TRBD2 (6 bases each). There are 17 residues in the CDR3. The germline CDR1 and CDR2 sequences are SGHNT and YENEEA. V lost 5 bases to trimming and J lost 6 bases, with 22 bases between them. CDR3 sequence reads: CASSPGVLLGRPGELFF. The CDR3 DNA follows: TGTGCCAGCAGCCCAGGGGTCCTCCTAGGGAGGCCCGGGGAGCTGTTTTTT. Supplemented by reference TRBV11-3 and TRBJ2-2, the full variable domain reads EAGVVQSPRYKIIEKKQPVAFWCNPISGHNTLYWYLQNLGQGPELLIRYENEEAVDDSQLPKDRFSAERLKGVDSTLKIQPAELGDSAVYLCASSPGVLLGRPGELFFGEGSRLTVL.

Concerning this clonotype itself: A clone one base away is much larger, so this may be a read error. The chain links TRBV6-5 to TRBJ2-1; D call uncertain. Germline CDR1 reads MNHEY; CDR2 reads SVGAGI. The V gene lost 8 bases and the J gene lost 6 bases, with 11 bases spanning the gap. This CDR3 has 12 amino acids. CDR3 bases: TGTGCCAGCGATGGACCAAGCAATGAGCAGTTCTTC. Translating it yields CASDGPSNEQFF.

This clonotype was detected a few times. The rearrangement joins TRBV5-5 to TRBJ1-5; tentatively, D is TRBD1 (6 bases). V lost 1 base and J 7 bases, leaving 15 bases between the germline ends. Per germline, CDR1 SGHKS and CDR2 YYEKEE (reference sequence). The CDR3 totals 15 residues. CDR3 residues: CASSLRWGAGQPQHF. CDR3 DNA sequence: TGTGCCAGCAGCTTGAGGTGGGGGGCCGGGCAGCCCCAGCATTTT.

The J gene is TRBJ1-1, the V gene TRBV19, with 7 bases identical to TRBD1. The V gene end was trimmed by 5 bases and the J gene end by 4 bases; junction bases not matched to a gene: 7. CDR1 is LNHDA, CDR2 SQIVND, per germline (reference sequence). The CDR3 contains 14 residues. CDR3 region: CASSVRGIGTEAFF. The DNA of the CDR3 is TGTGCCAGTAGTGTCAGGGGGATTGGCACTGAAGCTTTCTTT. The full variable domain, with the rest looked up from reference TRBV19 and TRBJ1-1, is DGGITQSPKYLFRKEGQNVTLSCEQNLNHDAMYWYRQDPGQGLRLIYYSQIVNDFQKGDIAEGYSVSREKKESFPLTVTSAQKNPTAFYLCASSVRGIGTEAFFGQGTRLTVV.

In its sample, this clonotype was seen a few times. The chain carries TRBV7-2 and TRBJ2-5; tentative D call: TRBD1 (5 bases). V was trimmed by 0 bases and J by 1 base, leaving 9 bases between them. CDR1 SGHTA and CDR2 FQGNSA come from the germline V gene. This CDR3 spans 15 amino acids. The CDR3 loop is CASSLARTLQETQYF. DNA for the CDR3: TGTGCCAGCAGCTTAGCGCGGACACTCCAAGAGACCCAGTACTTC.

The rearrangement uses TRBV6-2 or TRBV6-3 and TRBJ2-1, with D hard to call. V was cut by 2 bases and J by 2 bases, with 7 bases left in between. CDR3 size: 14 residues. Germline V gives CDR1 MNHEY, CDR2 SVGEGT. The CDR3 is CASSYGGTYNEQFF. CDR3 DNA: TGTGCCAGCAGTTACGGCGGAACCTACAATGAGCAGTTCTTC.

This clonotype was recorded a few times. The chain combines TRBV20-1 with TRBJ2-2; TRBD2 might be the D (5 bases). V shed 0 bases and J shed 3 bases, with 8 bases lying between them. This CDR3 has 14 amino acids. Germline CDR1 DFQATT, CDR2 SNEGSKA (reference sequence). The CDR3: CSAREEGHTGELFF. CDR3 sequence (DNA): TGCAGTGCTAGAGAAGAGGGTCACACCGGGGAGCTGTTTTTT.

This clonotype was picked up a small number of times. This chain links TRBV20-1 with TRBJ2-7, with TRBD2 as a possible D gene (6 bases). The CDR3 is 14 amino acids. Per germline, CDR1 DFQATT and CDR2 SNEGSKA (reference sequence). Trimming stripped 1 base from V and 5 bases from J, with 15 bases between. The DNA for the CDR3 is TGCAGTGCTAGAGTCTTCGGGAGCGCAGACGAGCAGTACTTC. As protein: CSARVFGSADEQYF.

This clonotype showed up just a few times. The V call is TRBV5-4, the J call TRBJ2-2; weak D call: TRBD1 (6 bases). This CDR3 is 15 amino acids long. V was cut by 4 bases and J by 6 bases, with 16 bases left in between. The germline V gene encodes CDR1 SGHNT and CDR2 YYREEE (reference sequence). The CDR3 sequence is CASSPRTGYSGELFF. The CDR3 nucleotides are TGTGCCAGCAGCCCGAGAACAGGGTATTCCGGGGAGCTGTTTTTT. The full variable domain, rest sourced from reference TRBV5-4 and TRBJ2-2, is ETGVTQSPTHLIKTRGQQVTLRCSSQSGHNTVSWYQQALGQGPQFIFQYYREEENGRGNFPPRFSGLQFPNYSSELNVNALELDDSALYLCASSPRTGYSGELFFGEGSRLTVL.

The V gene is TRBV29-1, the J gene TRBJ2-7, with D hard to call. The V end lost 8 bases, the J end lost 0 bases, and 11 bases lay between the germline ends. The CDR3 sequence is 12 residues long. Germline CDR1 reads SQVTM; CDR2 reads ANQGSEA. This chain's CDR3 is CSFRHISYEQYF. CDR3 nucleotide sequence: TGCAGCTTCCGACATATCTCCTACGAGCAGTACTTC.

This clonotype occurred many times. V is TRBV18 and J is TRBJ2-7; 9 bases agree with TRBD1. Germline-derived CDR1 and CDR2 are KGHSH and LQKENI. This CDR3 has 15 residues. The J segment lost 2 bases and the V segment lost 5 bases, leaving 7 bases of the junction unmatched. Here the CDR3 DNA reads TGTGCCAGCTCAATAGGGACAGGGACGACCTACGAGCAGTACTTC. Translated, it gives CASSIGTGTTYEQYF.

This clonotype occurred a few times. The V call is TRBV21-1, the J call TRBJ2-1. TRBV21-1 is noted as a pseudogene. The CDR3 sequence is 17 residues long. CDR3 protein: CASSKALAGGPYNEQFF. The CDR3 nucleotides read TGTGCCAGCAGCAAGGCACTAGCGGGAGGTCCGTACAATGAGCAGTTCTTC.

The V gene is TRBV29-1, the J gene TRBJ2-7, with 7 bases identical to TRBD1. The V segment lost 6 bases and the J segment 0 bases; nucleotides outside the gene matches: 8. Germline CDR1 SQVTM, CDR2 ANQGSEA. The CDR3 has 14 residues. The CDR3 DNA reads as TGCAGCGTAACGGGACAGAGGAGCTCCTACGAGCAGTACTTC. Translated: CSVTGQRSSYEQYF.

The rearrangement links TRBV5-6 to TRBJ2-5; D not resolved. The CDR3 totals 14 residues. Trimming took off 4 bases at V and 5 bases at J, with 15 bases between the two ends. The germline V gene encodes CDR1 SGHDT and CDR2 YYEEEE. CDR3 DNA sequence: TGTGCCAGCAGCCCCGACCAAAGAACGGAGACCCAGTACTTC. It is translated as CASSPDQRTETQYF.

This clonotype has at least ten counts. The CDR3 loop is CASSEYNRAGTEAFF. In nucleotides, the CDR3 is TGTGCCAGCAGTGAATATAACAGGGCGGGTACTGAAGCTTTCTTT. V gene TRBV25-1 combines with J gene TRBJ1-1; a possible D gene is TRBD1 (6 bases). V was cut by 0 bases and J by 5 bases, with 13 bases left in between. CDR1 is MGHDK and CDR2 is SYGVNS in the germline V gene. The CDR3 is 15 residues long.